One and the same sample provided the 13 T cell receptor beta chains below, sequenced in a study of T-cell memory formation after mild COVID-19. From the 5' RACE reads, TCRdb called clonotypes with MiXCR, one entry per CDR3 protein. Among fewer than 200,000 distinct CDR3 sequences, around 21% were seen once, and the ten largest hold roughly 23%. Input material: PBMCs or a T cell subset sorted from them (not recorded which). These receptors all come from an adult woman who had mild COVID-19 (a few samples of this study predate the infection). Cell type and time point are not known.

This clonotype occurred a few times. The chain has TRBV15 and TRBJ2-7, with a weak D call TRBD2 (5 bases). The CDR3 covers 14 residues. Trimming stripped 1 base from V and 5 bases from J, with 12 bases between. Looked up from germline, CDR1 is LNHNV and CDR2 is YYDKDF (reference sequence). CDR3 loop: CATSRGEIGNEQYF. Here the CDR3 DNA reads TGTGCCACCAGCAGAGGGGAGATTGGGAACGAGCAGTACTTC.

In this sample, this clonotype turned up a few times. The DNA for the CDR3 is TGCGCCAGCAGCGCCGGGCCCGGGGCAGATACGCAGTATTTT. Translating gives CASSAGPGADTQYF. The chain has TRBV5-1 and TRBJ2-3; D is possibly TRBD2 (5 bases). V lost 4 bases to trimming and J lost 4 bases, with 13 bases between them. Germline CDR1 is SGHRS and CDR2 is YFSETQ. CDR3 length: 14 residues.

DNA for the CDR3: TGTGCCAGCAGGGGCACCGGGGAGCTGTTTTTT. As protein: CASRGTGELFF. The rearrangement joins TRBV7-9 to TRBJ2-2; unclear D gene. This CDR3 has 11 amino acids. Trimming took off 6 bases at V and 4 bases at J, with 3 bases between the two ends. From germline, CDR1 is SEHNR and CDR2 FQNEAQ (reference sequence). Complete variable domain (other parts from reference TRBV7-9 and TRBJ2-2): DTGVSQNPRHKITKRGQNVTFRCDPISEHNRLYWYRQTLGQGPEFLTYFQNEAQLEKSRLLSDRFSAERPKGSFSTLEIQRTEQGDSAMYLCASRGTGELFFGEGSRLTVL.

This clonotype has just a few counts. The V and J genes are TRBV7-3 and TRBJ2-3, with D tentatively TRBD1 (6 bases). The germline V gene encodes CDR1 SGHTA and CDR2 FQGTGA. This CDR3 has 13 residues. V lost 5 bases and J 4 bases, leaving 10 bases between the germline ends. CDR3: CASSRQDADTQYF. The CDR3 DNA is TGTGCCAGCAGCCGACAGGATGCAGATACGCAGTATTTT.

A few counts support this clonotype. This chain links TRBV29-1 with TRBJ1-3; perhaps TRBD1 as D (5 bases). CDR3 length: 13 residues. Trimming removed 1 base at V and 2 bases at J, with 6 bases between. Germline V gene sequence: CDR1 SQVTM, CDR2 ANQGSEA. The DNA of the CDR3 is TGCAGCGTTGAAGCGGGGGCTGGAAACACCATATATTTT. Amino acid sequence: CSVEAGAGNTIYF.

This clonotype was recorded a few times. V and J are TRBV20-1 and TRBJ2-7, with 9 bases aligning to TRBD1. The CDR3 runs to 13 residues. The ends lost 4 bases at V and 3 bases at J; junction bases unmatched: 4. CDR1 and CDR2 from the germline V gene are DFQATT and SNEGSKA (reference sequence). CDR3 in amino acids: CSAKTGGVYEQYF. The CDR3 DNA sequence: TGCAGTGCTAAGACAGGGGGAGTCTACGAGCAGTACTTC.

CDR3 in amino acids: CASSVGNLLTDTQYF. The CDR3 DNA reads as TGTGCCAGCAGCGTAGGAAACTTACTCACAGATACGCAGTATTTT. The V gene is TRBV9, the J gene TRBJ2-3; D remains unclear. Germline V lookup: CDR1 SGDLS, CDR2 YYNGEE. The V gene lost 0 bases and the J gene lost 2 bases, with 10 bases spanning the gap. CDR3 length: 15 residues.

The CDR3 spells CASSSSRSGPEKLFF. The CDR3 DNA is TGTGCCAGCAGTTCCTCGCGAAGCGGTCCTGAAAAACTGTTTTTT. The chain has TRBV6-2 or TRBV6-3 and TRBJ1-4; no reliable D call. This CDR3 is built from 15 residues. V was pared by 4 bases and J by 7 bases, with 16 bases between. The V gene's germline CDR1 is MNHEY and CDR2 SVGEGT.

This clonotype was found many times. The J gene is TRBJ2-1, the V gene TRBV30; D is ambiguous. The CDR3 has 11 amino acids. The germline V gene has CDR1 GTSNPN and CDR2 SVGIG (reference sequence). In nucleotides, the CDR3 is TGTGCGTTTAAAGATAACCATGAGCAGTTCTTC. This encodes CAFKDNHEQFF.

This chain links TRBV15 with TRBJ1-2; weak D call: TRBD1 (6 bases). Trimming removed 5 bases from V and 4 bases from J, with 11 bases in between. The germline gives CDR1 LNHNV, CDR2 YYDKDF (reference sequence). The CDR3 has 13 residues. Here the CDR3 reads CATSPRGPYGYTF. The CDR3 DNA follows: TGTGCCACCAGCCCCAGGGGTCCCTATGGCTACACCTTC.

This clonotype was seen a few times. This chain connects TRBV5-1 to TRBJ1-1, with no clear D. The CDR3 spans 15 residues. Germline CDR1 reads SGHRS; CDR2 reads YFSETQ. Deletions cut 0 bases from V and 1 base from J, with 10 bases between. CDR3 protein: CASSLDPGPNTEAFF. CDR3 coding DNA: TGCGCCAGCAGCTTGGATCCGGGCCCGAACACTGAAGCTTTCTTT.

The chain has TRBV27 and TRBJ1-6; perhaps TRBD1 as D (5 bases). V was clipped by 2 bases and J by 4 bases, with 6 bases between them. The CDR3 contains 14 residues. Germline-derived CDR1 and CDR2 are MNHEY and SMNVEV (reference sequence). Here the CDR3 reads CASSLQGYNSPLHF. CDR3 nucleotides: TGTGCCAGCAGTTTACAGGGTTATAATTCACCCCTCCACTTT.

This clonotype came up a few times. The V call is TRBV11-1, the J call TRBJ2-3; no clear D. The germline V and J ends were trimmed by 4 bases and 5 bases, with 19 bases remaining between them. From germline, CDR1 is SGHAT and CDR2 FQDESV (reference sequence). The length of the CDR3 is 16 residues. Here the CDR3 DNA reads TGTGCCAGCAGCTCCTTCGCCGAACCCCCGGGAGATACGCAGTATTTT. Protein: CASSSFAEPPGDTQYF.